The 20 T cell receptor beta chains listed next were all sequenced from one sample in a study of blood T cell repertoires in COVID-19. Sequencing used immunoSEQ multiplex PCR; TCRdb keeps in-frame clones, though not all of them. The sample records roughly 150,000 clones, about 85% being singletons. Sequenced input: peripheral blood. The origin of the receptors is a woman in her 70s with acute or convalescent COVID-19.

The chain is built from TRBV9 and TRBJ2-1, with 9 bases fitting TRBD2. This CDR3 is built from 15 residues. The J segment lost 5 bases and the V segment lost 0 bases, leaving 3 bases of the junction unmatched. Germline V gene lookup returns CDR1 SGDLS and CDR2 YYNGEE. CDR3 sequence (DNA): TGTGCCAGCAGCGTAGTGCTAGCGGGGAACAATGAGCAGTTCTTC. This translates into CASSVVLAGNNEQFF.

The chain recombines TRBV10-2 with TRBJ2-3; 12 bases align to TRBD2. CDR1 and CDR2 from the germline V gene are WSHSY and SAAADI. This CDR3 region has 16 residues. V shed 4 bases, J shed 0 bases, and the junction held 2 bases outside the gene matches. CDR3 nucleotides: TGCGCCAGCAGTGCCGGGACTAGCGGGAGCACAGATACGCAGTATTTT. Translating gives CASSAGTSGSTDTQYF.

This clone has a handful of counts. CDR3 bases: TGTGCCAGCAGACCAGGGGGAGGCTCCTACAATGAGCAGTTCTTC. Translation gives CASRPGGGSYNEQFF. The chain carries TRBV3-1 (or the pseudogene TRBV3-2) and TRBJ2-1; TRBD1 might be the D (7 bases). Trimming left V 6 bases short and J 0 bases short, with 12 bases between. CDR1 LGHDT and CDR2 YNNKEL come from the germline V gene (reference sequence). The CDR3 is made up of 15 amino acids.

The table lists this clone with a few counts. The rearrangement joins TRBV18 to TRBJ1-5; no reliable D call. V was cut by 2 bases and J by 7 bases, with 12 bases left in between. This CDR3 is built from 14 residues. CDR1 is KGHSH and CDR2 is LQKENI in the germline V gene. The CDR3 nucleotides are TGTGCCAGCTCACCAGCGGGTTCCGACCAGCCCCAGCATTTT. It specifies CASSPAGSDQPQHF.

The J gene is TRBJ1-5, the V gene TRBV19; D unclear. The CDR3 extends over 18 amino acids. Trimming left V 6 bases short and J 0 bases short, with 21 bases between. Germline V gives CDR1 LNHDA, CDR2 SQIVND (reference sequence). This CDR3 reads CASSPREPGPNSNQPQHF. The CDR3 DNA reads TGTGCCAGTAGCCCTCGCGAACCGGGTCCGAATAGCAATCAGCCCCAGCATTTT.

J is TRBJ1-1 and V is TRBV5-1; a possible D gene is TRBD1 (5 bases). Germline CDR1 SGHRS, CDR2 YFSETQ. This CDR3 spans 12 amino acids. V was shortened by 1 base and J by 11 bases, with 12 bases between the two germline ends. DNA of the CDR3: TGCGCCAGCAGCTTGACAGGCCGTGGTGCTTTCTTT. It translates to CASSLTGRGAFF.

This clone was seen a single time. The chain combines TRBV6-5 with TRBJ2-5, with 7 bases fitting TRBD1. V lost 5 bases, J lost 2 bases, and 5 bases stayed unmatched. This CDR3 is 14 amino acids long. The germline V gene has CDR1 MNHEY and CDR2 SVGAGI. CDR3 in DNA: TGTGCCAGCAGTACCACGGGACAGCAAGAGACCCAGTACTTC. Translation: CASSTTGQQETQYF.

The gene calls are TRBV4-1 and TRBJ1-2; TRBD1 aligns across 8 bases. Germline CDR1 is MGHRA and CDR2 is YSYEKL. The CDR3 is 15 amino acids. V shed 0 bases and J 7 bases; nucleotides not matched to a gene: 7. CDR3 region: CASSQEPQGVGGYTF. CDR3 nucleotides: TGCGCCAGCAGCCAAGAACCACAGGGGGTAGGTGGCTACACCTTC.

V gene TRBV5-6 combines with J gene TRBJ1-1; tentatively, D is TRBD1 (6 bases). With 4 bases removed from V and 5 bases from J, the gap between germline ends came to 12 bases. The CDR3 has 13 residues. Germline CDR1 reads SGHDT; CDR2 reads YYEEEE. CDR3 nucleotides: TGTGCCAGCAGCCTAACACAGGGAACTGAAGCTTTCTTT. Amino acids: CASSLTQGTEAFF.

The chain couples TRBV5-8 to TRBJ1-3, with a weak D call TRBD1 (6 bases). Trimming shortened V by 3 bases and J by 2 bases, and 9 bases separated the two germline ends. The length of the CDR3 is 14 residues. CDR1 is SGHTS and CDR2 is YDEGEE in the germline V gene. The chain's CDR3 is CASSWPGAGNTIYF. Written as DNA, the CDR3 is TGTGCCAGCAGCTGGCCAGGGGCTGGAAACACCATATATTTT. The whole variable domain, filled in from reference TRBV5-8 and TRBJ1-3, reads EAGVTQSPTHLIKTRGQQATLRCSPISGHTSVYWYQQALGLGLQFLLWYDEGEERNRGNFPPRFSGRQFPNYSSELNVNALELEDSALYLCASSWPGAGNTIYFGEGSWLTVV.

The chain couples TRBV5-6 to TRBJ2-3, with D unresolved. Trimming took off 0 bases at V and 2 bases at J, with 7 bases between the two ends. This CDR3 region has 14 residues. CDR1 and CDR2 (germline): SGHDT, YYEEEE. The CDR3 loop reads CASSLGQITDTQYF. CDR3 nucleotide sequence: TGTGCCAGCAGCTTGGGGCAGATCACAGATACGCAGTATTTT.

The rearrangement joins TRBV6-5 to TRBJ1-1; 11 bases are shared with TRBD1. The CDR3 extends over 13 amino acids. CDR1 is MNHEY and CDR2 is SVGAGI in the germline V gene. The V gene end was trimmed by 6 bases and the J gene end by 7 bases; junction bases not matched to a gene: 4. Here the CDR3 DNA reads TGTGCCAGCAGGGGACAGGGGGTTGTTGAAGCTTTCTTT. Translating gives CASRGQGVVEAFF.

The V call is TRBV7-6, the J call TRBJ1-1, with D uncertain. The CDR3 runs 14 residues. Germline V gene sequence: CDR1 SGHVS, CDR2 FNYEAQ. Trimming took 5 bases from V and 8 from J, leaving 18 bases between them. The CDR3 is CASSTRPSIREAFF. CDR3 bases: TGTGCCAGCAGCACGAGACCTTCCATCAGGGAAGCTTTCTTT.

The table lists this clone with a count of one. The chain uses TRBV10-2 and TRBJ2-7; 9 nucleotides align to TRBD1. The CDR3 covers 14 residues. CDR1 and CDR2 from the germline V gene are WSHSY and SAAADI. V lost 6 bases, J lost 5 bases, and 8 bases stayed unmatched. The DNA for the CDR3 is TGCGCCAGCAGATCCCGGGACAGGGACAACGAGCAGTACGTC. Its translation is CASRSRDRDNEQYV.

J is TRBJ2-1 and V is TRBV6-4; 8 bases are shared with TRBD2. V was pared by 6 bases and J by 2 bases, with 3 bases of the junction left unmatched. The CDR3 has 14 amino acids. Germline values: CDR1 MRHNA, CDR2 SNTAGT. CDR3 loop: CASSVGGAYNEQFF. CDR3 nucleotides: TGTGCCAGCAGCGTCGGGGGGGCCTACAATGAGCAGTTCTTC.

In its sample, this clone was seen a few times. The DNA for the CDR3 is TGTGCCAGCAGTCCCGGACAGGGTCAGGGAAACACCATATATTTT. It translates to CASSPGQGQGNTIYF. V gene TRBV2 combines with J gene TRBJ1-3, with 8 bases aligning to TRBD1. This CDR3 has 15 residues. With V trimmed by 5 bases and J by 4 bases, 7 bases remained unmatched. Germline V gene data show CDR1 as SNHLY and CDR2 as FYNNEI.

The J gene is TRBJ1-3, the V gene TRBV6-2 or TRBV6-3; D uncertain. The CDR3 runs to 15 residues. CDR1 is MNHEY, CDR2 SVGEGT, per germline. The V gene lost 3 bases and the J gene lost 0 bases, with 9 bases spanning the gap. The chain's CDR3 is CASSYPGLSGNTIYF. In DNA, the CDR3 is TGTGCCAGCAGTTATCCAGGACTCTCTGGAAACACCATATATTTT.

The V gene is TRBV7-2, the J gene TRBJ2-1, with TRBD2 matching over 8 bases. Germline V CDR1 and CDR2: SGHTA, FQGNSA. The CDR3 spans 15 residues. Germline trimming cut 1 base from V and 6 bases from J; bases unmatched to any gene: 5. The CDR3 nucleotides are TGTGCCAGCAGCTTAGATTCAGCGGGGGTCAATGAGCAGTTCTTC. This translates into CASSLDSAGVNEQFF. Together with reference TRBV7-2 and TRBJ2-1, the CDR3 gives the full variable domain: GAGVSQSPSNKVTEKGKDVELRCDPISGHTALYWYRQSLGQGLEFLIYFQGNSAPDKSGLPSDRFSAERTGGSVSTLTIQRTQQEDSAVYLCASSLDSAGVNEQFFGPGTRLTVL.

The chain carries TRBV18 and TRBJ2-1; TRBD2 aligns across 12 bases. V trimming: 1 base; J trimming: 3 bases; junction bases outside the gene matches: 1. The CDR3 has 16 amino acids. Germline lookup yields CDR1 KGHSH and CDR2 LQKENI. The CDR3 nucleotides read TGTGCCAGCTCACCACGACTAGCGGGGGACTACAATGAGCAGTTCTTC. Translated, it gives CASSPRLAGDYNEQFF.

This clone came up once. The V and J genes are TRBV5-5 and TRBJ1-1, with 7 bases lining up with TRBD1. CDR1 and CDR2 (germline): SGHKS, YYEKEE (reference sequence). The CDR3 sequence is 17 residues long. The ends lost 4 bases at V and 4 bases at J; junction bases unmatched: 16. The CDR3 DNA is TGTGCCAGCAGCAAACCGGGAGGGACAGCCGACGCCACTGAAGCTTTCTTT. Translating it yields CASSKPGGTADATEAFF. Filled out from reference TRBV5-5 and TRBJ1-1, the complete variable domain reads DAGVTQSPTHLIKTRGQQVTLRCSPISGHKSVSWYQQVLGQGPQFIFQYYEKEERGRGNFPDRFSARQFPNYSSELNVNALLLGDSALYLCASSKPGGTADATEAFFGQGTRLTVV.